This TCR beta chain was obtained from a study of beta chain features in type 1 diabetes. Sort purity for all populations was recorded as exceeding 98%. Germline V lookup: CDR1 LGHNA, CDR2 YSLEER. Trimming left V 0 bases short and J 0 bases short, with 11 bases between. The CDR3 sequence is 16 residues long. Study-level points and caveats: Within the patient group, naive, central memory and Treg TCRB repertoires appeared more similar to each other than within healthy donors.

Expressed TCRB transcripts were sequenced after all isolated RNA was converted to cDNA. Using immunoSEQ multiplex PCR, the repertoire was profiled, and TCRdb retains in-frame clones only, with some absent. The data contain 900,000 or so clones, about 17% of them singletons. This clone appeared a few times. The target antigen is unknown. This same CDR3 is encoded by further DNA sequences in the sample. Sequencing input: naive CD4+ T cells from blood. This TCR came from a woman under 30 in good health. The chain has TRBV4-3 and TRBJ1-1; no definite D call. In DNA, the CDR3 is TGCGCCAGCAGCCAAGATGAACGTACGATGAACACTGAAGCTTTCTTT. It translates to CASSQDERTMNTEAFF.